The 5 T cell receptor beta chains given below trace back to one sample, sequenced in a study of cytomegalovirus exposure and HLA in healthy donors (dated 2017 in TCRdb). Receptors were amplified or captured by the immunoSEQ multiplex PCR assay. TCRdb provides this immuneACCESS table in a form limited to in-frame rearrangements. Some clones are lacking; in checked studies, under half of them reflect an unresolved V gene, and why the rest are absent is not known. Across this sample there are about 330,000 clones, with about nine tenths seen only once. The top ten constitute over 1% of the sample. Material: PBMCs. These receptors came from a woman in her 30s in good health and CMV-seropositive.

The chain is built from TRBV18 and TRBJ2-7; D is undetermined. The CDR3 is 13 amino acids. Germline V lookup: CDR1 KGHSH, CDR2 LQKENI. Trimming took off 6 bases at V and 4 bases at J, with 13 bases between the two ends. CDR3 amino acids: CASSPGPTYEQYF. The CDR3 DNA reads TGTGCCAGCTCCCCCGGGCCGACATACGAGCAGTACTTC.

The chain couples TRBV27 to TRBJ1-2; D is perhaps TRBD1 (5 bases). The germline V gene has CDR1 MNHEY and CDR2 SMNVEV (reference sequence). V lost 3 bases and J lost 3, with 8 bases in between. The CDR3 totals 13 residues. The CDR3 spells CASSLGGDYGYTF. The CDR3 DNA reads as TGTGCCAGCAGTTTGGGGGGGGACTATGGCTACACCTTC.

The chain links TRBV27 to TRBJ1-2; 7 bases are shared with TRBD1. CDR3 length equals 14 residues. J lost 4 bases, V lost 8 bases, and 10 bases had no gene match. Per germline, CDR1 MNHEY and CDR2 SMNVEV (reference sequence). The CDR3 region has the DNA TGTGCCAGCCGCAGGACAGGAGACCTCTATGGCTACACCTTC. Its protein is CASRRTGDLYGYTF.

V usage is TRBV5-1 and J usage is TRBJ2-7; TRBD1 matches at 9 bases. This CDR3 is 15 amino acids long. After removal of 4 bases from V and 4 bases from J, the junction contained 9 bases not matched to a gene. Germline CDR1 and CDR2: SGHRS and YFSETQ. CDR3 protein: CASSVIPGQGYEQYF. CDR3 in DNA: TGCGCCAGCAGCGTTATACCGGGACAGGGATACGAGCAGTACTTC.

The rearrangement uses TRBV27 and TRBJ1-1; 7 bases agree with TRBD1. Germline values: CDR1 MNHEY, CDR2 SMNVEV (reference sequence). V was pared by 5 bases and J by 4 bases, with 13 bases of the junction left unmatched. There are 16 residues in the CDR3. The CDR3 DNA follows: TGTGCCAGCAGTCCTCCCCCGACAGGGTGGGCCACTGAAGCTTTCTTT. It is translated as CASSPPPTGWATEAFF.